This passage covers 15 T cell receptor beta chains from one sample sequenced in a study of shared clonotypes between healthy human individuals. Clones were read by immunoSEQ multiplex PCR, and TCRdb kept only the in-frame ones, dropping some. The table has about 2.4 million clones, 90% to 95% seen once; the top ten hold 0.11% to 0.15%. The sample was naive CD4+ T cells sorted from blood. Indicated subset: CD45RA+ positively selected. The source is a man between 18 and 29 years old in good health.

This chain links TRBV7-2 with TRBJ1-2, with no clear D. Germline-derived CDR1 and CDR2 are SGHTA and FQGNSA. The CDR3 is made up of 14 amino acids. V was trimmed by 2 bases and J by 3 bases, leaving 10 bases between them. CDR3 in amino acids: CASSLTRVHYGYTF. The CDR3 DNA is TGTGCCAGCAGCTTAACACGGGTTCACTATGGCTACACCTTC.

Only a few counts were recorded for this clone. This chain connects TRBV6-5 to TRBJ1-1; D may be TRBD1 (6 bases). CDR3 size: 14 residues. From germline, CDR1 is MNHEY and CDR2 SVGAGI. The V end lost 6 bases, the J end lost 0 bases, and 11 bases lay between the germline ends. CDR3 bases: TGTGCCAGCAGCAACGGACAGCTGAACACTGAAGCTTTCTTT. Residues: CASSNGQLNTEAFF.

This sequence joins TRBV28 and TRBJ2-1; D tentatively fits TRBD1 or TRBD2 (6 bases each). CDR1 and CDR2 from the germline V gene are MDHEN and SYDVKM. V lost 8 bases and J 10 bases, leaving 24 bases between the germline ends. CDR3 length equals 15 residues. The CDR3 sequence: CASATGALEDREQFF. CDR3 DNA sequence: TGTGCCAGCGCTACGGGGGCCCTAGAGGATCGGGAGCAGTTCTTC.

The chain carries TRBV30 and TRBJ1-3; D is unclear. Germline CDR1 and CDR2: GTSNPN and SVGIG (reference sequence). The germline V and J ends were trimmed by 3 bases and 1 base, with 10 bases remaining between them. The CDR3 length is 14 residues. CDR3 protein: CAWSQTSSGNTIYF. For the CDR3, the DNA is TGTGCCTGGAGCCAAACATCGTCTGGAAACACCATATATTTT.

The genes are TRBV6-4 and TRBJ2-2, with 9 bases lining up with TRBD2. The CDR3 is 15 residues long. The V segment lost 3 bases and the J segment 7 bases; nucleotides outside the gene matches: 6. From germline, CDR1 is MRHNA and CDR2 SNTAGT. CDR3 residues: CASSDAGGPIGELFF. The CDR3 nucleotides are TGTGCCAGCAGTGATGCGGGAGGGCCGATCGGGGAGCTGTTTTTT.

The CDR3 coding sequence is TGCGCCAGCAGCTTGCTTACCGGGTGGGAGACCCAGTACTTC. Amino acids: CASSLLTGWETQYF. This chain uses TRBV5-1 with TRBJ2-5; D is undetermined. With 1 base removed from V and 5 bases from J, the gap between germline ends came to 12 bases. CDR3 length: 14 amino acids. The germline gives CDR1 SGHRS, CDR2 YFSETQ.

In regard to this clone: Other DNA sequences within the sample encode an identical CDR3. The chain carries TRBV19 and TRBJ1-1, with D possibly being TRBD1 (6 bases). Germline-derived CDR1 and CDR2 are LNHDA and SQIVND (reference sequence). V lost 3 bases, J lost 4 bases, and 12 bases lay in between. There are 14 residues in the CDR3. The CDR3 nucleotides are TGTGCCAGTAGTATCGGGGGGCTCGGCACTGAAGCTTTCTTT. Translation: CASSIGGLGTEAFF.

The V call is TRBV7-2, the J call TRBJ2-1, with 9 bases matching TRBD2. The germline V gene encodes CDR1 SGHTA and CDR2 FQGNSA. V was pared by 6 bases and J by 3 bases, with 12 bases of the junction left unmatched. The CDR3 is 17 residues long. The CDR3 nucleotides are TGTGCCAGCAGACCCCCCTGGGGCGGGAGGGACTACAATGAGCAGTTCTTC. It is translated as CASRPPWGGRDYNEQFF.

The rearrangement links TRBV6-6 to TRBJ2-7; D might be TRBD1 or TRBD2, each matching 5 bases. The V and J ends lost 6 bases and 6 bases respectively, with 21 bases between them. CDR1 is MNHNY and CDR2 is SVGAGI in the germline V gene (reference sequence). This CDR3 is built from 15 residues. CDR3 sequence reads: CASSPRDHQGSEQYF. The CDR3 bases are TGTGCCAGCAGCCCACGGGACCACCAGGGTAGCGAGCAGTACTTC.

The chain uses TRBV10-2 and TRBJ1-3, with a possible D match to TRBD1 (5 bases). CDR1 and CDR2 from the germline V gene are WSHSY and SAAADI. This CDR3 region has 14 residues. V gave up 6 bases and J gave up 2 bases, with 11 bases separating them. Written as DNA, the CDR3 is TGCGCCAGCAGACCCCGGGGACCTGGAAACACCATATATTTT. Amino acid sequence: CASRPRGPGNTIYF.

This clone was seen a few times. The V gene is TRBV2, the J gene TRBJ1-5; unclear D gene. Germline lookup yields CDR1 SNHLY and CDR2 FYNNEI. Trimming shortened V by 11 bases and J by 2 bases, and 13 bases separated the two germline ends. The CDR3 runs to 13 residues. CDR3: CAGSGDGNQPQHF. The CDR3 DNA follows: TGTGCCGGGTCCGGGGATGGCAATCAGCCCCAGCATTTT.

A word on this clone: Other nucleotide sequences in the sample specify the same CDR3. The chain is built from TRBV5-6 and TRBJ2-7; 7 positions match TRBD1. The CDR3 has 14 residues. V gave up 0 bases and J gave up 4 bases; unmatched junction bases: 4. CDR1 and CDR2 from the germline V gene are SGHDT and YYEEEE. DNA of the CDR3: TGTGCCAGCAGCTTGGGACAGGGTTCTTACGAGCAGTACTTC. Amino acid sequence: CASSLGQGSYEQYF.

The rearrangement links TRBV7-6 to TRBJ2-5; D might be TRBD2 (6 bases). Trimming cost V 0 bases and J 7 bases, with 9 bases left between them. The length of the CDR3 is 13 residues. Looked up from germline, CDR1 is SGHVS and CDR2 is FNYEAQ. CDR3 loop: CASSLAQEGTQYF. In nucleotides, the CDR3 is TGTGCCAGCAGCTTAGCCCAGGAGGGGACCCAGTACTTC.

In the case of this clone: Mismatch with germline at one junction end may stem from a read error. The chain has TRBV2 and TRBJ2-4, with D perhaps TRBD2 (6 bases). This CDR3 is 15 amino acids long. CDR1 SNHLY and CDR2 FYNNEI come from the germline V gene. The CDR3 region is CASSSPGLAKNIQYF. The CDR3 bases are TGCGCCAGCAGCTCCCCGGGACTAGCCAAAAACATTCAGTACTTC.

This chain joins TRBV29-1 and TRBJ1-4; D is perhaps TRBD1 (5 bases). Germline V CDR1 and CDR2: SQVTM, ANQGSEA. CDR3 size: 13 residues. Trimming removed 4 bases at V and 2 bases at J, with 8 bases between. CDR3 loop: CSVGRGTNEKLFF. CDR3 in DNA: TGCAGCGTTGGTCGGGGGACTAATGAAAAACTGTTTTTT.